This TCR beta chain derives from a study of blood T cells in healthy people across ages. Alongside a J-beta primer mix, a sample-barcoded 5' primer served in a second PCR lasting roughly 6 to 12 cycles. TCRdb re-called the 5' RACE reads through MiXCR, storing one row per CDR3 protein. The data hold approximately 800,000 distinct CDR3 sequences, with about 26% observed a single time. Total RNA, at least 6 micrograms per sample, came from PBMCs. Germline values: CDR1 SGDLS, CDR2 YYNGEE. The CDR3 sequence is 17 residues long. This clonotype was counted only a few times. The germline gene is not matched at one end of the junction; a read error may be the cause. The sample also formed part of further work on T cells of mothers and their children. From that paper: In this cohort, donors were three healthy Caucasian mothers plus their six children.

The sequence derives from a boy between 5 and 17 years old in good health. The genes are TRBV9 and TRBJ2-1, with TRBD2 identical over 12 bases. The sample consisted of blood. The CDR3 region has the DNA TGTGCCAGCAACGTAGCCCCTAGCGGGGGGGGAGAAGATGAGCAGTTCTTC. This sequence encodes CASNVAPSGGGEDEQFF.